One and the same sample provided the 4 T cell receptor beta chains below, sequenced in a study of response to subunit inactivated influenza vaccine. TCRdb used MiXCR to reprocess the RT-PCR reads, holding one entry per CDR3 protein. The sample lists around 520,000 distinct CDR3 sequences; roughly 23% were seen once. Sequences were derived from CD4+ T cells sorted from PBMCs, sampled roughly 5 days after vaccination. These receptors were taken from a man aged 45-65 years who received an inactivated influenza vaccine.

This rearrangement joins TRBV4-1 to TRBJ1-1, with D hard to call. V lost 2 bases to trimming and J lost 8 bases, with 15 bases between them. CDR1 and CDR2 (germline): MGHRA, YSYEKL. This CDR3 has 14 amino acids. CDR3 DNA sequence: TGCGCCAGCAGCCAATCCGTCCTTGCAGGCGAAGCTTTCTTT. As protein: CASSQSVLAGEAFF.

This chain uses TRBV7-9 with TRBJ2-3; 7 bases map to TRBD2. The J segment lost 2 bases and the V segment lost 2 bases, leaving 4 bases of the junction unmatched. CDR1 and CDR2 (germline): SEHNR, FQNEAQ (reference sequence). The CDR3 runs to 15 residues. The CDR3 nucleotides are TGTGCCAGCAGCTTAAGCGGGATAAACACAGATACGCAGTATTTT. Protein sequence: CASSLSGINTDTQYF.

The V call is TRBV20-1, the J call TRBJ1-2; the match to TRBD1 covers 10 bases. From germline, CDR1 is DFQATT and CDR2 SNEGSKA (reference sequence). The J segment lost 4 bases and the V segment lost 0 bases, leaving 5 bases of the junction unmatched. There are 15 residues in the CDR3. DNA for the CDR3: TGCAGTGCTAGAGATCCGGGACAGGGGATCTATGGCTACACCTTC. It specifies CSARDPGQGIYGYTF.

The CDR3 spells CASSTAPQGANEKLFF. CDR3 DNA: TGCGCCAGCAGCACCGCGCCACAGGGGGCGAACGAAAAACTGTTTTTT. The chain is built from TRBV5-1 and TRBJ1-4; 9 bases fit TRBD1. Germline V lookup: CDR1 SGHRS, CDR2 YFSETQ. This CDR3 has 16 amino acids. After removal of 4 bases from V and 8 bases from J, the junction contained 12 bases not matched to a gene.